The next 32 T cell receptor beta chains were all read from a single sample in a study of T cells after yellow fever vaccination. TCRdb reanalysed the 5' RACE reads using MiXCR and keeps one entry per CDR3 protein. The profile shows just over 300,000 distinct CDR3 sequences, less than 4.5% of them singletons. Sequenced here: PBMCs, sampled on the day of the yellow fever booster vaccination. Receptors originate from a man between 18 and 35 years old who received the YFV17D yellow fever vaccine.

This clonotype was counted ten times or more. The germline gene is not matched at one end of the junction; a read error may be the cause. The chain uses TRBV5-1 and TRBJ2-1; 8 nucleotides agree with TRBD2. The CDR3 is made up of 13 amino acids. Per the germline V gene, CDR1 is SGHRS and CDR2 is YFSETQ. CDR3 amino acids: CASSLGLAGEQFF. Written as DNA, the CDR3 is TGTGCCAGCAGCCTAGGACTAGCTGGTGAGCAGTTCTTC. The full variable domain, its missing parts supplied by reference TRBV5-1 and TRBJ2-1, is KAGVTQTPRYLIKTRGQQVTLSCSPISGHRSVSWYQQTPGQGLQFLFEYFSETQRNKGNFPGRFSGRQFSNSRSEMNVSTLELGDSALYLCASSLGLAGEQFFGPGTRLTVL.

This clonotype was detected many times. CDR3 bases: TGTGCCATCAGTTATCCGGGACAGGGAGCCGGGGAGCTGTTTTTT. It codes for CAISYPGQGAGELFF. The J gene is TRBJ2-2, the V gene TRBV10-3, with TRBD1 identical over 9 bases. CDR1 ENHRY and CDR2 SYGVKD come from the germline V gene. This CDR3 spans 15 amino acids. The V gene end was trimmed by 5 bases and the J gene end by 6 bases; junction bases not matched to a gene: 7.

The chain recombines TRBV18 with TRBJ2-1; no firm D call. Trimming pared 1 base from V and 4 bases from J, leaving 11 bases between. This CDR3 region has 15 residues. CDR1 and CDR2 (germline): KGHSH, LQKENI. CDR3 bases: TGTGCCAGCTCACCACGGGCCGAATATTACAATGAGCAGTTCTTC. Translated: CASSPRAEYYNEQFF.

The CDR3 DNA sequence: TGTGCCAGCAGCCCCCTAGGAAGGGGGGACACTGAAGCTTTCTTT. Translating it yields CASSPLGRGDTEAFF. V usage is TRBV7-2 and J usage is TRBJ1-1; a weak D match, TRBD1 (6 bases). Germline assignment: CDR1 SGHTA and CDR2 FQGNSA. Trimming stripped 5 bases from V and 3 bases from J, with 16 bases between. The CDR3 spans 15 residues. The whole variable domain, remainder taken from reference TRBV7-2 and TRBJ1-1, is GAGVSQSPSNKVTEKGKDVELRCDPISGHTALYWYRQSLGQGLEFLIYFQGNSAPDKSGLPSDRFSAERTGGSVSTLTIQRTQQEDSAVYLCASSPLGRGDTEAFFGQGTRLTVV.

This clonotype was detected only a few times. The chain employs TRBV29-1 and TRBJ1-3; tentatively, D is TRBD1 (5 bases). This CDR3 contains 15 residues. Per the germline V gene, CDR1 is SQVTM and CDR2 is ANQGSEA. Trimming pared 2 bases from V and 2 bases from J, leaving 13 bases between. CDR3 loop: CSVERTGAPGNTIYF. The DNA of the CDR3 is TGCAGCGTTGAACGTACCGGGGCTCCTGGAAACACCATATATTTT. The variable domain in full, with the rest retrieved from reference TRBV29-1 and TRBJ1-3, is SAVISQKPSRDICQRGTSLTIQCQVDSQVTMMFWYRQQPGQSLTLIATANQGSEATYESGFVIDKFPISRPNLTFSTLTVSNMSPEDSSIYLCSVERTGAPGNTIYFGEGSWLTVV.

The table lists this clonotype with many counts. The chain is built from TRBV4-1 and TRBJ2-1, with D perhaps TRBD1 or TRBD2 (5 bases each). The CDR3 covers 15 residues. V lost 5 bases to trimming and J lost 3 bases, with 14 bases between them. Germline assignment: CDR1 MGHRA and CDR2 YSYEKL. CDR3 in DNA: TGCGCCAGCAGCGGGGGACCAAGGGGCTACAATGAGCAGTTCTTC. Its translation: CASSGGPRGYNEQFF.

This chain connects TRBV6-2 or TRBV6-3 to TRBJ2-2; 9 nucleotides match TRBD1. Losses at the gene ends were 5 bases for V and 7 bases for J; bases not matched to a gene: 11. This CDR3 contains 16 residues. Germline-derived CDR1 and CDR2 are MNHEY and SVGEGT. The CDR3 DNA reads as TGTGCCAGCAGTCCCCGGACAGGGGCAGGGGTCGGGGAGCTGTTTTTT. This gives the protein CASSPRTGAGVGELFF.

This clonotype was counted ten times or more. V and J are TRBV24-1 and TRBJ2-1; D is possibly TRBD1 or TRBD2 (5 bases each). CDR3 length: 12 residues. Trimming shortened V by 10 bases and J by 2 bases, and 8 bases separated the two germline ends. CDR1 is KGHDR, CDR2 SFDVKD, per germline. CDR3 sequence: CATRGAYNEQFF. CDR3 DNA sequence: TGTGCCACAAGAGGGGCCTACAATGAGCAGTTCTTC.

This clonotype occurred a few times. This chain uses TRBV3-1 with TRBJ1-1; D uncertain. The CDR3 covers 14 residues. Germline V gene sequence: CDR1 LGHDT, CDR2 YNNKEL (reference sequence). The V end lost 2 bases, the J end lost 4 bases, and 11 bases lay between the germline ends. Here the CDR3 DNA reads TGTGCCAGCAGCCAAACACTGGTGTCCACTGAAGCTTTCTTT. Amino acids: CASSQTLVSTEAFF. The full variable domain, rest sourced from reference TRBV3-1 and TRBJ1-1, is DTAVSQTPKYLVTQMGNDKSIKCEQNLGHDTMYWYKQDSKKFLKIMFSYNNKELIINETVPNRFSPKSPDKAHLNLHINSLELGDSAVYFCASSQTLVSTEAFFGQGTRLTVV.

J is TRBJ2-1 and V is TRBV28; D uncertain. V was shortened by 1 base and J by 4 bases, with 8 bases between the two germline ends. Per the germline V gene, CDR1 is MDHEN and CDR2 is SYDVKM. This CDR3 spans 14 amino acids. Written as DNA, the CDR3 is TGTGCCAGCAGTTTATTGAGCAGATACAATGAGCAGTTCTTC. It is translated as CASSLLSRYNEQFF. Supplemented by reference TRBV28 and TRBJ2-1, the full variable domain reads DVKVTQSSRYLVKRTGEKVFLECVQDMDHENMFWYRQDPGLGLRLIYFSYDVKMKEKGDIPEGYSVSREKKERFSLILESASTNQTSMYLCASSLLSRYNEQFFGPGTRLTVL.

This clonotype was detected a few times. This chain joins TRBV7-2 and TRBJ2-7; TRBD2 matches 7 bases. Trimming cost V 1 base and J 3 bases; bases outside gene matches: 3. Germline V gives CDR1 SGHTA, CDR2 FQGNSA. The length of the CDR3 is 14 residues. CDR3 amino acids: CASSLERDYYEQYF. DNA of the CDR3: TGTGCCAGCAGCTTAGAGCGGGATTACTACGAGCAGTACTTC. Full variable domain (missing parts from reference TRBV7-2 and TRBJ2-7): GAGVSQSPSNKVTEKGKDVELRCDPISGHTALYWYRQSLGQGLEFLIYFQGNSAPDKSGLPSDRFSAERTGGSVSTLTIQRTQQEDSAVYLCASSLERDYYEQYFGPGTRLTVT.

In this sample, this clonotype turned up many times. The chain uses TRBV4-3 and TRBJ1-6; unclear D gene. CDR1 is LGHNA, CDR2 YSLEER, per germline. This CDR3 region has 14 residues. V lost 3 bases and J 7 bases, leaving 10 bases between the germline ends. This CDR3 reads CASSHGRANSPLHF. The CDR3, as DNA: TGCGCCAGCAGCCATGGACGGGCAAATTCACCCCTCCACTTT.

Ten or more counts support this clonotype. The rearrangement links TRBV20-1 to TRBJ1-3; no reliable D call. Between the trimmed V and J ends, which lost 4 bases and 2 bases, there was a span of 9 bases. The V gene's germline CDR1 is DFQATT and CDR2 SNEGSKA (reference sequence). This CDR3 contains 13 residues. The CDR3 region has the DNA TGCAGTGCTAAGAGGTCAGCTGGAAACACCATATATTTT. It translates to CSAKRSAGNTIYF.

This clonotype was picked up many times. The chain carries TRBV5-1 and TRBJ2-3; D call uncertain. The CDR3 length is 15 residues. The ends were cut back, 0 bases at V and 4 bases at J, with 12 bases in the middle. CDR1 is SGHRS, CDR2 YFSETQ, per germline. CDR3 in amino acids: CASSLASTLPDTQYF. CDR3 coding DNA: TGCGCCAGCAGCTTGGCCTCTACATTGCCAGATACGCAGTATTTT.

This clonotype was counted at least ten times. The chain uses TRBV7-8 and TRBJ2-1; D unclear. CDR3 length equals 13 residues. Deletions cut 2 bases from V and 1 base from J, with 3 bases between. Looked up from germline, CDR1 is SGHVS and CDR2 is FQNEAQ. CDR3: CASSLRSYNEQFF. Written as DNA, the CDR3 is TGTGCCAGCAGCTTAAGGTCCTACAATGAGCAGTTCTTC.

The V gene is TRBV18, the J gene TRBJ2-4; D gene uncertain. CDR1 KGHSH and CDR2 LQKENI come from the germline V gene. This CDR3 has 16 residues. Deletions cut 1 base from V and 0 bases from J, with 10 bases between. CDR3 region: CASSPRQTKAKNIQYF. The CDR3 region has the DNA TGTGCCAGCTCACCACGGCAGACCAAAGCCAAAAACATTCAGTACTTC.

This clonotype was recorded a few times. This rearrangement joins TRBV12-3 or TRBV12-4 to TRBJ2-7; D not resolved. The CDR3 consists of 13 residues. V was trimmed by 3 bases and J by 3 bases, leaving 9 bases between them. The CDR3 loop is CASSFEVGYEQYF. DNA for the CDR3: TGTGCCAGCAGTTTTGAGGTGGGCTACGAGCAGTACTTC.

This clonotype was observed many times. V is TRBV29-1 and J is TRBJ1-4; maybe TRBD1 (5 bases). Germline CDR1 and CDR2: SQVTM and ANQGSEA. This CDR3 is 13 amino acids long. V gave up 7 bases and J gave up 8 bases, with 17 bases separating them. The CDR3 sequence is CSAFLGAEEKLFF. The CDR3 bases are TGCAGCGCCTTCTTAGGGGCGGAGGAAAAACTGTTTTTT. Based on the CDR3 plus reference TRBV29-1 and TRBJ1-4, the full variable domain is SAVISQKPSRDICQRGTSLTIQCQVDSQVTMMFWYRQQPGQSLTLIATANQGSEATYESGFVIDKFPISRPNLTFSTLTVSNMSPEDSSIYLCSAFLGAEEKLFFGSGTQLSVL.

This clonotype has at least ten counts. The chain links TRBV7-2 to TRBJ1-2; the D gene is possibly TRBD1 (6 bases). The CDR3 length is 13 residues. The V gene lost 5 bases and the J gene lost 1 base, with 8 bases spanning the gap. The V gene's germline CDR1 is SGHTA and CDR2 FQGNSA. This CDR3 is CASSLRGNYGYTF. The CDR3, as DNA: TGTGCCAGCAGCCTCAGGGGTAACTATGGCTACACCTTC.

This clonotype has a handful of counts. The V call is TRBV7-8, the J call TRBJ1-5; D is undetermined. CDR3 length: 16 amino acids. Trimming took 2 bases from V and 3 from J, leaving 14 bases between them. Germline CDR1 is SGHVS and CDR2 is FQNEAQ. The CDR3 region is CASSLLGYPDNQPQHF. The CDR3 DNA reads as TGTGCCAGCAGCTTATTAGGCTACCCAGACAATCAGCCCCAGCATTTT.

Only a few counts were recorded for this clonotype. The gene calls are TRBV9 and TRBJ2-1, with TRBD2 matching over 8 bases. CDR1 and CDR2 (germline): SGDLS, YYNGEE. Trimming at V came to 0 bases and at J to 7 bases, leaving 6 bases not matched to a gene. The CDR3 loop spans 15 amino acids. CDR3 DNA sequence: TGTGCCAGCAGCGTAGCGGGGGGGCCCAATAATGAGCAGTTCTTC. Its translation is CASSVAGGPNNEQFF.

This clonotype occurred many times. The chain is built from TRBV12-3 or TRBV12-4 and TRBJ1-5, with 7 nucleotides matching TRBD1. CDR3 size: 14 residues. With V trimmed by 5 bases and J by 5 bases, 6 bases remained unmatched. The CDR3 nucleotides read TGTGCCAGCAGTATGACAGGGAGGGATCAGCCCCAGCATTTT. Translated: CASSMTGRDQPQHF.

This clonotype was counted at least ten times. This sequence joins TRBV20-1 and TRBJ2-3; 7 bases agree with TRBD1. In germline, CDR1 is DFQATT, CDR2 SNEGSKA (reference sequence). CDR3 length equals 14 residues. J was trimmed by 0 bases and V by 5 bases; bases with no gene match: 5. The CDR3 loop reads CSADRVASTDTQYF. In DNA, the CDR3 is TGCAGTGCTGACAGGGTTGCAAGCACAGATACGCAGTATTTT.

The rearrangement uses TRBV12-3 or TRBV12-4 and TRBJ1-2; 10 bases align to TRBD1. This CDR3 has 15 residues. V was pared by 5 bases and J by 8 bases, with 11 bases of the junction left unmatched. The CDR3 DNA reads as TGTGCCAGCAGTCCGCTGGGACAGGGGTTAGGGGGCTACACCTTC. Protein: CASSPLGQGLGGYTF.

This clonotype appeared many times. The chain links TRBV6-5 to TRBJ2-1; 10 bases line up with TRBD1. After removal of 0 bases from V and 6 bases from J, the junction contained 2 bases not matched to a gene. The CDR3 covers 15 residues. The germline CDR1 and CDR2 sequences are MNHEY and SVGAGI. The DNA for the CDR3 is TGTGCCAGCAGTTACTCGTGGACAGGGGGCAATGAGCAGTTCTTC. Translation gives CASSYSWTGGNEQFF.

This clonotype was seen repeatedly, ten times or more. The V call is TRBV6-1, the J call TRBJ1-1, with D unresolved. In germline, CDR1 is MNHNS, CDR2 SASEGT. Trimming left V 8 bases short and J 1 base short, with 8 bases between. This CDR3 contains 12 residues. The CDR3 reads CASHLWNTEAFF. CDR3 DNA: TGTGCCAGCCACCTTTGGAACACTGAAGCTTTCTTT.

This clonotype was seen a handful of times. The V gene is TRBV23-1, the J gene TRBJ2-3; 8 bases fit TRBD2. TRBV23-1 is an ORF; its function is uncertain. V gave up 2 bases and J gave up 1 base; unmatched junction bases: 11. The CDR3 covers 18 residues. Here the CDR3 DNA reads TGCGCCAGCAGTCAAACACTCCAAAGCGGGGGAGGCACAGATACGCAGTATTTT. Encoded protein: CASSQTLQSGGGTDTQYF.

There are a few counts of this clonotype. The chain uses TRBV6-1 and TRBJ1-5, with D tentatively TRBD1 (5 bases). Trimming cost V 3 bases and J 13 bases, with 10 bases left between them. The germline gives CDR1 MNHNS, CDR2 SASEGT. The CDR3 covers 11 residues. Written as DNA, the CDR3 is TGTGCCAGCAGTGATTCGCAGGGACAGCATTTT. This gives the protein CASSDSQGQHF.

This clonotype was counted only a few times. The chain combines TRBV18 with TRBJ2-7; a weak D match, TRBD1 (6 bases). The germline V gene encodes CDR1 KGHSH and CDR2 LQKENI. The CDR3 is 14 amino acids. V was trimmed by 1 base and J by 2 bases, leaving 9 bases between them. CDR3 DNA: TGTGCCAGCTCACCACAACAGGGCACCTACGAGCAGTACTTC. It codes for CASSPQQGTYEQYF.

The table lists this clonotype with many counts. A much larger clone lies a single base off, so this may be a read error. This chain uses TRBV11-2 with TRBJ2-3; D gene unclear. CDR3 length: 16 amino acids. From germline, CDR1 is SGHAT and CDR2 FQNNGV. The CDR3 reads CASRYTGRTSIDTQYF. The CDR3 bases are TGTGCCAGCAGGTATACGGGCAGGACCAGCATAGATACGCAGTATTTT. The full variable domain, completed using reference TRBV11-2 and TRBJ2-3, is EAGVAQSPRYKIIEKRQSVAFWCNPISGHATLYWYQQILGQGPKLLIQFQNNGVVDDSQLPKDRFSAERLKGVDSTLKIQPAKLEDSAVYLCASRYTGRTSIDTQYFGPGTRLTVL.

The sample holds many counts of this clonotype. This chain connects TRBV20-1 to TRBJ1-1, with 9 positions matching TRBD1. V lost 6 bases, J lost 5 bases, and 7 bases stayed unmatched. This CDR3 has 13 residues. Germline CDR1 is DFQATT and CDR2 is SNEGSKA (reference sequence). The CDR3: CSAPGQGWTEAFF. CDR3 in DNA: TGCAGTGCGCCGGGACAGGGCTGGACTGAAGCTTTCTTT.

The chain carries TRBV3-1 and TRBJ2-2; no firm D call. The CDR3 extends over 16 amino acids. V was cut by 4 bases and J by 4 bases, with 16 bases left in between. Per germline, CDR1 LGHDT and CDR2 YNNKEL (reference sequence). The CDR3 coding sequence is TGTGCCAGCAGCCCCACGGCCCAGAGGAGCACCGGGGAGCTGTTTTTT. It specifies CASSPTAQRSTGELFF.